Listed below are T cell receptor beta chains from one sample, sequenced in a study of T cells in Graves' hyperthyroidism and ophthalmopathy. MiXCR was run by TCRdb on the multiplex PCR reads, yielding one entry per CDR3 protein. The repertoire includes some 370,000 distinct CDR3 sequences, roughly 13% of them detected once, and 25% to 30% sits in the top ten. Sequenced input: blood. The receptors were gathered from a man aged 45-65 years with Graves' ophthalmopathy. Both conserved end residues are part of each CDR3. D genes are given only for firm matches. For some rows the clone size is stated as once, few or many, or as a class when expanded; others skip it.

>TRBD2|many|TRBJ2-5|TRBV2
TGTGCCAACGATGGGAGTAGCGGGAGGGAAGAGACCCAGTACTTC
CANDGSSGREETQYF
>TRBD2|many|TRBJ2-7|TRBV24-1
TGTGCCACCAGTGACGGGGGGATCCCTGGGGACGAGCAGTACTTC
CATSDGGIPGDEQYF
>-|many|TRBJ2-1|TRBV30
TGTGCCTGGAATAGTGGGGGCAATGAGCAGTTCTTC
CAWNSGGNEQFF
>-|many|TRBJ1-1|TRBV6-1
TGTGCCAGCGGAGAGGGGAGTAGGAACACTGAAGCTTTCTTT
CASGEGSRNTEAFF
>TRBD1|-|TRBJ2-7|TRBV24-1
TGTGCCACCAGCCAGGGGGCGAGCTCCTACGAGCAGTACTTC
CATSQGASSYEQYF
>-|many|TRBJ2-1|TRBV24-1
TGTGCCACCAGTGATTTTGCGGGAAATGAGCAGTTCTTC
CATSDFAGNEQFF
>-|-|TRBJ1-1|TRBV29-1
TGCAGCGTTGAGGGCGGGACTGAAGCTTTCTTT
CSVEGGTEAFF
>-|-|TRBJ2-1|TRBV6-5
TGTGCCAGCAGTTTGGGGGCCCACACCTACAATGAGCAGTTCTTC
CASSLGAHTYNEQFF
>TRBD2|many|TRBJ2-7|TRBV19
TGTGCCAGTAGTAAAGACGTTCGGAGCGGGAGCGAGCAGTACTTC
CASSKDVRSGSEQYF
>TRBD2|many|TRBJ2-3|TRBV20-1
TGCAGTGCCCTCCGGACTAGCGGGAGGGCCCTCACAGATACGCAGTATTTT
CSALRTSGRALTDTQYF
>-|many|TRBJ2-5|TRBV4-1
TGCGCCAGCAGCCGGGGAGATGGAGCGGTTATAGAGACCCAGTACTTC
CASSRGDGAVIETQYF
>TRBD2|-|TRBJ2-3|TRBV20-1
TGCAGTGCTAGCACTAGCGGGAGGGCAGATACGCAGTATTTT
CSASTSGRADTQYF
>-|many|TRBJ1-2|TRBV28
TGTGCCAGCAGCCTCTTGAGGGCCGACGGCTACACCTTC
CASSLLRADGYTF
>-|-|TRBJ1-5|TRBV19
TGTGCCAGTATGGAGGGAACGGGCTATAGCAATCAGCCCCAGCATTTT
CASMEGTGYSNQPQHF
>-|few|TRBJ1-5|TRBV24-1
TGTGCCACCGGTGAGGGCAATCAGCCCCAGCATTTT
CATGEGNQPQHF
>TRBD2|many|TRBJ2-1|TRBV5-1
TGCGCCAGCAGCTTTCTAGCGGGCAATGAGCAGTTCTTC
CASSFLAGNEQFF
>-|many|TRBJ2-7|TRBV9
TGTGCCAGCAGCGTTTTTGACGGTGTTGGCTACGAGCAGTACTTC
CASSVFDGVGYEQYF
>TRBD2|many|TRBJ2-1|TRBV2
TGTGCCAGCAGGGGGACTAGCGGGAAGATGGAGCAGTTCTTC
CASRGTSGKMEQFF
>TRBD1|many|TRBJ2-1|TRBV11-1
TGTGCCAGCAGCTCCCGACAGGGGGGGAATGAGCAGTTCTTC
CASSSRQGGNEQFF
>-|few|TRBJ1-1|TRBV10-1
TGCGCCAGCACCCCGGGTCCGAACACTGAAGCTTTCTTT
CASTPGPNTEAFF
>-|-|TRBJ2-7|TRBV7-9
TGTGCCAGCAGCTTAGCTCTAGTTTCCCACGAGCAGTACTTC
CASSLALVSHEQYF
>-|few|TRBJ2-7|TRBV30
TGTGCCTGGAGCGAAGGCGAGCAGTACTTC
CAWSEGEQYF
>-|many|TRBJ1-5|TRBV30
TGTGCCTGGACTAGGGGGGTTGGTCAGCCCCAGCATTTT
CAWTRGVGQPQHF
>TRBD1|few|TRBJ1-2|TRBV4-1
TGCGCCAGCAGCTCACCGGGACAGGGGTTTGGCTACACCTTC
CASSSPGQGFGYTF
>-|many|TRBJ2-7|TRBV6-6
TGTGCCAGCAGTTACTCGACCGAAACGGAGCAGTACTTC
CASSYSTETEQYF
>-|once|TRBJ1-6|TRBV2
TGTGCCAGCAGTTGGGATTCAACCCACTTT
CASSWDSTHF
>-|few|TRBJ1-1|TRBV6-2/TRBV6-3
TGTGCCAGCAGTTACTACAGGCCCGGGGCTGAAGCTTTCTTT
CASSYYRPGAEAFF
>-|few|TRBJ1-1|TRBV29-1
TGCAGCGTTGAGGCACGATTGAACACTGAAGCTTTCTTT
CSVEARLNTEAFF
>-|-|TRBJ2-2|TRBV14
TGTGCCAGCAGCCAAGATTTCGGGGAGCTGTTTTTT
CASSQDFGELFF
>-|many|TRBJ2-1|TRBV11-2
TGTGCCAGCAGCTCAACGACGGAAACTGAGCAGTTCTTC
CASSSTTETEQFF
>TRBD1|many|TRBJ2-7|TRBV5-5
TGTGCCAGCAGCTCATGGACAGGATCCTACGAGCAGTACTTC
CASSSWTGSYEQYF
>-|many|TRBJ2-5|TRBV11-2
TGTGCCAGCAGGATGTCAGGCGGGACCCAGTACTTC
CASRMSGGTQYF
>TRBD1|many|TRBJ1-1|TRBV7-9
TGTGCCAGCAGCAAGACAGGGCTTGGGACTGAAGCTTTCTTT
CASSKTGLGTEAFF
>-|many|TRBJ2-5|TRBV11-3
TGTGCCAGCAGCTTAGATCGGGGGCAGGGGACCCAGTACTTC
CASSLDRGQGTQYF
>TRBD2|few|TRBJ2-3|TRBV9
TGTGCCAGCAGCGTAGCGGGAGGGCCGTTGGATACGCAGTATTTT
CASSVAGGPLDTQYF
>TRBD1|-|TRBJ1-2|TRBV18
TGTGCCAGCTCACAGGACAGGGAGACGGAAGGCTACACCTTC
CASSQDRETEGYTF
>-|-|TRBJ2-7|TRBV28
TGTGCCAGCAGTTTATACGGCGGAAGAAACGAGCAGTACTTC
CASSLYGGRNEQYF
>TRBD2|-|TRBJ2-7|TRBV27
TGTGCCAGCACGGGGCGGGAGGGCCCTATTCACGAGCAGTACTTC
CASTGREGPIHEQYF
>-|-|TRBJ1-6|TRBV3-1
TGTGCCAGCAGCCGCCGGCCCGGGGGCTCCTATAATTCACCCCTCCACTTT
CASSRRPGGSYNSPLHF
>TRBD1|many|TRBJ1-1|TRBV5-8
TGTGCCAGCAGCACACTGGACAGGGGGCGGACTGAAGCTTTCTTT
CASSTLDRGRTEAFF
>-|many|TRBJ2-3|TRBV12-3/TRBV12-4
TGTGCCAGCAGTTTAGGCCGGTGGGGCACAGATACGCAGTATTTT
CASSLGRWGTDTQYF
>-|many|TRBJ2-3|TRBV11-2
TGTGCCAGCAGCTTGGTTCGGGGGAGCACAGATACGCAGTATTTT
CASSLVRGSTDTQYF
>TRBD1|few|TRBJ2-2|TRBV5-1
TGCGCCAGCAGCCCCGGGGCAGGGGGCTCGAACACCGGGGAGCTGTTTTTT
CASSPGAGGSNTGELFF
>-|-|TRBJ2-1|TRBV5-1
TGCGCCAGCAGCTTGGGGGGGGCCTCCTACAATGAGCAGTTCTTC
CASSLGGASYNEQFF
>TRBD1|-|TRBJ1-3|TRBV5-5
TGTGCCAGCAGCTGGACAGGGGGCGCTTCTGGAAACACCATATATTTT
CASSWTGGASGNTIYF
>-|many|TRBJ1-1|TRBV7-9
TGTGCCAGCAGCTCGTTCTCGAACACTGAAGCTTTCTTT
CASSSFSNTEAFF
>-|few|TRBJ2-5|TRBV27
TGTGCCAGCAGTTTCACGGGGGATGAGACCCAGTACTTC
CASSFTGDETQYF
>-|many|TRBJ1-1|TRBV30
TGTGCCTGGAGCGCCGACAGGAACACTGAAGCTTTCTTT
CAWSADRNTEAFF
>-|-|TRBJ1-2|TRBV6-1
TGTGCCAGCAGGGGTTGGGAAGGGTATGGCTACACCTTC
CASRGWEGYGYTF
>-|many|TRBJ2-5|TRBV7-3
TGTGCCAGCAGCGTTGGTAACCAAGAGACCCAGTACTTC
CASSVGNQETQYF
>-|many|TRBJ1-5|TRBV30
TGTGCCTGGAGTGCCGATGCTTTCAATCAGCCCCAGCATTTT
CAWSADAFNQPQHF